Sequencing of this T cell receptor (beta chain) was carried out in a study of OX40 agonist ivuxolimab in advanced cancers. The ends lost 0 bases at V and 2 bases at J; junction bases unmatched: 3. The CDR3 is made up of 16 amino acids. CDR1 SGHTA and CDR2 FQGNSA come from the germline V gene. Some clones are missing from TCRdb's copy, which holds only in-frame ones; the method was immunoSEQ multiplex PCR. The data contain approximately 86,000 clones, roughly 88% of them singletons. This clonotype was obtained from an adult with an advanced solid tumor such as melanoma, head and neck, liver or kidney cancer. Here the sequenced sample was CD4+ or CD8+ T cells sorted from blood, taken in a trial of the OX40 agonist ivuxolimab. V and J are TRBV7-2 and TRBJ2-3, with 9 bases fitting TRBD2. The CDR3 DNA reads as TGTGCCAGCAGCTTAGCGCTAGCGGGGACCACAGATACGCAGTATTTT. As protein: CASSLALAGTTDTQYF.